This T cell receptor (beta chain) was profiled in a study of CD8 T cells in Susac syndrome. Findings and caveats of the study: Susac-specific public clones were found in total CD8+ and CD8+ TEMRA repertoires, numbering roughly 15 and five, respectively.

The CDR3 has 15 residues. Trimming left V 2 bases short and J 9 bases short, with 19 bases between. Germline V gives CDR1 MDHEN, CDR2 SYDVKM. Concerning this clonotype itself: No antigen is known for it.

Sequencing of TCR beta covered CD8+ and CD4+ T cells obtained from blood. The TEMRA cells underwent FACS enrichment, while the CD8+ and CD4+ T cells underwent negative isolation. The RNA, roughly 0.5 to 1 ug, was put through reverse transcription using random hexamers. It was immunoSEQ multiplex PCR that amplified TCR beta CDR3 across 54 Vbeta and 13 Jbeta. TCRdb itself ran the immunoSEQ multiplex PCR reads through MiXCR, one entry per CDR3 protein. The table lists approximately 190,000 distinct CDR3 sequences, over 90% of them singletons. The TCR sequence derives from a human donor with Susac syndrome. Sequences were obtained from CD8+ T cells from PBMCs. The V call is TRBV28, the J call TRBJ1-1; D may be TRBD1 (5 bases). DNA for the CDR3: TGTGCCAGCAGTTTAGAAAAATTGGCCCGGGGCAAAGCTTTCTTT. This gives the protein CASSLEKLARGKAFF.